Following are 31 T cell receptor beta chains from one sample sequenced in a study of blood T cells in healthy people across ages. Sample-barcoded 5' priming and a J-beta primer mix drove a second PCR of about 6 to 11 cycles. TCRdb redid the calling of the 5' RACE reads with MiXCR, one entry per CDR3 protein. The table has around 1,000,000 distinct CDR3 sequences, about 25% seen once. The same data also contributed to another study, on T cells of mothers and their children.

Sequenced material: blood. The receptors originated from a girl aged 2-10 years in good health.

Only a few counts were recorded for this clonotype. The chain uses TRBV7-8 and TRBJ2-1; maybe TRBD2 (6 bases). The CDR3 runs to 16 residues. CDR1 and CDR2 from the germline V gene are SGHVS and FQNEAQ. V lost 3 bases, J lost 5 bases, and 17 bases lay in between. CDR3 sequence: CASSFLAEGLDNEQFF. The CDR3 region has the DNA TGTGCCAGCAGCTTTTTAGCGGAGGGGCTTGACAATGAGCAGTTCTTC.

This chain joins TRBV4-3 and TRBJ2-6; 9 bases fit TRBD2. Germline-derived CDR1 and CDR2 are LGHNA and YSLEER. With 0 bases clipped from V and 4 bases from J, the junction kept 7 bases outside the gene matches. The CDR3 is 18 residues long. The CDR3 nucleotides read TGCGCCAGCAGCCAAGATGGCGGGGGGGCATGGGGGGCCAACGTCCTGACTTTC. Protein sequence: CASSQDGGGAWGANVLTF.

V and J are TRBV4-1 and TRBJ1-6; D ambiguous. Germline V CDR1 and CDR2: MGHRA, YSYEKL. V was cut by 1 base and J by 8 bases, with 9 bases left in between. CDR3 length: 14 residues. The CDR3 region has the DNA TGCGCCAGCAGCCAAGGAGCCTTTGATTCACCCCTCCACTTT. It codes for CASSQGAFDSPLHF.

The chain combines TRBV29-1 with TRBJ2-1; unclear D gene. The CDR3 contains 14 residues. Between the trimmed V and J ends, which lost 7 bases and 0 bases, there was a span of 13 bases. Germline CDR1 and CDR2: SQVTM and ANQGSEA. The CDR3 protein is CSAGFESSYNEQFF. DNA of the CDR3: TGCAGCGCCGGATTTGAGAGCTCCTACAATGAGCAGTTCTTC.

This clonotype was picked up a small number of times. CDR3 sequence (DNA): TGCAGCGTTGCAGGGGGGGGCCAGGAGACCCAGTACTTC. It translates to CSVAGGGQETQYF. The V call is TRBV29-1, the J call TRBJ2-5; D might be TRBD1 or TRBD2, each matching 7 bases. The V and J ends lost 4 bases and 5 bases respectively, with 14 bases between them. The CDR3 has 13 amino acids. The germline V gene encodes CDR1 SQVTM and CDR2 ANQGSEA.

There are many counts of this clonotype. The genes are TRBV5-1 and TRBJ2-5; 10 nucleotides agree with TRBD1. Germline CDR1 and CDR2: SGHRS and YFSETQ. The junction had 12 bases not matched to a gene; V was cut back by 3 bases and J by 1 base. The CDR3 is 18 residues long. CDR3 region: CASSSQQGTGATQETQYF. The CDR3 DNA sequence: TGCGCCAGCAGCTCCCAACAGGGGACAGGGGCCACCCAAGAGACCCAGTACTTC.

V is TRBV9 and J is TRBJ2-5; TRBD2 matches at 11 bases. The CDR3 length is 17 residues. V lost 3 bases and J lost 2; bases outside the gene matches: 9. Per germline, CDR1 SGDLS and CDR2 YYNGEE. As DNA, the CDR3 is TGTGCCAGCAGCGCCGGGACTAGCGGAACTCTACAAGAGACCCAGTACTTC. Protein product: CASSAGTSGTLQETQYF.

The V and J genes are TRBV20-1 and TRBJ2-1; the D gene is possibly TRBD2 (5 bases). Trimming stripped 5 bases from V and 5 bases from J, with 16 bases between. CDR1 and CDR2 (germline): DFQATT, SNEGSKA (reference sequence). The CDR3 consists of 14 residues. CDR3 amino acids: CSAPRGGYNNEQFF. In DNA form, the CDR3 reads TGCAGTGCTCCCCGAGGCGGGTACAACAATGAGCAGTTCTTC.

In its sample, this clonotype was seen a few times. This sequence joins TRBV29-1 and TRBJ1-2; possible D gene TRBD1, 6 bases. V was cut by 7 bases and J by 6 bases, with 12 bases left in between. Germline values: CDR1 SQVTM, CDR2 ANQGSEA. There are 11 residues in the CDR3. The CDR3 loop reads CSASEGDGYTF. The CDR3 DNA sequence: TGCAGCGCATCCGAGGGGGATGGCTACACCTTC.

The rearrangement links TRBV20-1 to TRBJ2-5, with TRBD2 identical over 9 bases. CDR3 length equals 13 residues. Germline V gene lookup returns CDR1 DFQATT and CDR2 SNEGSKA (reference sequence). Trimming at V came to 5 bases and at J to 1 base, leaving 2 bases not matched to a gene. The DNA for the CDR3 is TGCAGTGCTCCGGGACTAGCCCAAGAGACCCAGTACTTC. It translates to CSAPGLAQETQYF.

This clonotype was detected once. Germline and junction disagree at one end, which may indicate a read error. The V and J genes are TRBV29-1 and TRBJ2-1; weak D call: TRBD2 (5 bases). The germline V gene has CDR1 SQVTM and CDR2 ANQGSEA. The CDR3 runs 15 residues. As DNA, the CDR3 is TGCAGCGTTGGTAACGAAAGCGTGCTGGGAGAGACCCAGTGCTTC. It codes for CSVGNESVLGETQCF.

The J gene is TRBJ1-5, the V gene TRBV28; 8 bases are shared with TRBD1. J gave up 6 bases and V 2 bases, and 9 bases lay outside the gene matches. CDR1 is MDHEN and CDR2 is SYDVKM in the germline V gene. This CDR3 spans 16 amino acids. The CDR3: CASSLSGRGLGQPQHF. CDR3 bases: TGTGCCAGCAGTTTAAGCGGCAGGGGGCTGGGTCAGCCCCAGCATTTT.

The chain is built from TRBV6-6 and TRBJ2-1; no firm D call. From germline, CDR1 is MNHNY and CDR2 SVGAGI (reference sequence). The CDR3 is 14 residues long. The V end was cut by 6 bases, the J end by 9 bases, with 18 bases between. The CDR3 bases are TGTGCCAGCAGCGACCTCGACGGACGGATTGAGCAGTTCTTC. Protein product: CASSDLDGRIEQFF.

For the CDR3, the DNA is TGCAGTGCTAGAGATACTAGCGCTACGAAGGGTGAGCAGTTCTTC. Translating it yields CSARDTSATKGEQFF. The V gene is TRBV20-1, the J gene TRBJ2-1, with 7 bases lining up with TRBD2. CDR1 DFQATT and CDR2 SNEGSKA come from the germline V gene (reference sequence). CDR3 length equals 15 residues. With V trimmed by 0 bases and J by 9 bases, 11 bases remained unmatched.

This clonotype came up a few times. V is TRBV2 and J is TRBJ2-5; unclear D gene. The length of the CDR3 is 12 residues. V was trimmed by 6 bases and J by 1 base, leaving 6 bases between them. CDR1 is SNHLY and CDR2 is FYNNEI in the germline V gene. The CDR3 loop reads CASRSLQETQYF. The DNA for the CDR3 is TGTGCCAGCAGGTCCCTCCAAGAGACCCAGTACTTC.

This chain connects TRBV9 to TRBJ2-5; 9 bases align to TRBD2. CDR1 and CDR2 (germline): SGDLS, YYNGEE. Trimming at V came to 3 bases and at J to 4 bases, leaving 7 bases not matched to a gene. CDR3 length: 15 residues. CDR3 amino acids: CASSANPTSGETQYF. CDR3 DNA: TGTGCCAGCAGCGCTAATCCGACTAGCGGAGAGACCCAGTACTTC.

V is TRBV5-4 and J is TRBJ2-5; D could derive from TRBD1 or TRBD2 (6 bases each). Near its end, the DNA agrees better with TRBJ2-1, so the J call may be wrong. Germline assignment: CDR1 SGHNT and CDR2 YYREEE (reference sequence). This CDR3 spans 14 amino acids. Here the CDR3 DNA reads TGTGCCAGCAGCTTGGTATCGGGGGCGCATGAGCAGTTCTTC. This sequence encodes CASSLVSGAHEQFF.

V usage is TRBV29-1 and J usage is TRBJ2-5; 9 bases are a match to TRBD1. TRBJ2-7 explains the end of the DNA better; the J call may be wrong. CDR1 is SQVTM and CDR2 is ANQGSEA in the germline V gene. The CDR3 has 12 amino acids. DNA for the CDR3: TGCAGCGGCCGGACAGGGGCGGACGAGCAGTACTTC. Its protein product is CSGRTGADEQYF.

With respect to this clonotype: This clone may be a read error of a much larger clone one base away. The gene calls are TRBV7-6 and TRBJ2-5; 7 nucleotides match TRBD1. The CDR3 is 13 residues long. From germline, CDR1 is SGHVS and CDR2 FNYEAQ. Germline trimming cut 5 bases from V and 9 bases from J; bases unmatched to any gene: 9. The CDR3 sequence is CASSPRQGEPQYF. DNA for the CDR3: TGTGCCAGCAGCCCGCGCCAGGGGGAGCCCCAGTACTTC.

The chain links TRBV4-1 to TRBJ1-2; D is unresolved. The CDR3 covers 17 residues. Trimming cost V 1 base and J 2 bases, with 17 bases left between them. The germline V gene has CDR1 MGHRA and CDR2 YSYEKL. The CDR3 DNA reads as TGCGCCAGCAGCCAAGTTGCCTCTGATCCGGGCAACTATGGCTACACCTTC. Translating it yields CASSQVASDPGNYGYTF.

This clonotype was seen a handful of times. The rearrangement links TRBV7-6 to TRBJ1-2; 9 nucleotides line up with TRBD1. V was clipped by 5 bases and J by 6 bases; unmatched bases: 19. The germline V gene has CDR1 SGHVS and CDR2 FNYEAQ. CDR3 length: 18 residues. The CDR3 nucleotides are TGTGCCAGCAGCCCGACAGGGGGAGGTTGGGAGACTTGGGATGGCTACACCTTC. Residues: CASSPTGGGWETWDGYTF.

The chain links TRBV12-3 or TRBV12-4 to TRBJ2-7; 7 bases map to TRBD1. The junction had 5 bases not matched to a gene; V was cut back by 3 bases and J by 3 bases. The CDR3 runs to 14 residues. CDR3 residues: CASSLRGPGYEQYF. The CDR3 DNA sequence: TGTGCCAGCAGTTTGAGGGGGCCGGGCTACGAGCAGTACTTC.

This clonotype occurred a few times. V and J are TRBV7-9 and TRBJ1-3, with TRBD1 identical over 7 bases. The CDR3 sequence is 17 residues long. Unmatched junction bases numbered 10, after V lost 5 bases and J lost 0 bases. CDR1 is SEHNR, CDR2 FQNEAQ, per germline (reference sequence). Here the CDR3 reads CASSPDRDSISGNTIYF. The CDR3 DNA is TGTGCCAGCAGCCCCGACCGGGACAGTATCTCTGGAAACACCATATATTTT.

The chain couples TRBV4-3 to TRBJ2-5; possibly TRBD2 for D (6 bases). The end of the DNA fits TRBJ2-7 better, so the J call may be wrong. Germline CDR1 is LGHNA and CDR2 is YSLEER. The CDR3 spans 14 residues. DNA of the CDR3: TGCGCCAGCAGCCAACGGGGGTTGACGAACGAGCAGTACTTC. Encoded protein: CASSQRGLTNEQYF.

This clonotype was counted between two and nine times. The V and J genes are TRBV12-3 or TRBV12-4 and TRBJ2-4; D perhaps matches TRBD1 (5 bases). V was clipped by 3 bases and J by 5 bases, with 11 bases between them. The CDR3 sequence is 14 residues long. This CDR3 reads CASSFTQGQNIQYF. In DNA form, the CDR3 reads TGTGCCAGCAGTTTCACCCAGGGTCAAAACATTCAGTACTTC.

The chain uses TRBV7-2 and TRBJ2-4; D may be TRBD1 (5 bases). This CDR3 is 15 amino acids long. The V gene lost 2 bases and the J gene lost 1 base, with 9 bases spanning the gap. The germline V gene encodes CDR1 SGHTA and CDR2 FQGNSA. The CDR3 reads CASSLRGMAKNIQYF. The CDR3 region has the DNA TGTGCCAGCAGCTTAAGGGGTATGGCCAAAAACATTCAGTACTTC.

The chain employs TRBV29-1 and TRBJ1-5; weak D call: TRBD1 (5 bases). Germline assignment: CDR1 SQVTM and CDR2 ANQGSEA. The V end lost 5 bases, the J end lost 3 bases, and 11 bases lay between the germline ends. The CDR3 consists of 13 residues. The chain's CDR3 is CSVWQGANQPQHF. CDR3 coding DNA: TGCAGCGTTTGGCAGGGAGCCAATCAGCCCCAGCATTTT. Together with reference TRBV29-1 and TRBJ1-5, the CDR3 gives the full variable domain: SAVISQKPSRDICQRGTSLTIQCQVDSQVTMMFWYRQQPGQSLTLIATANQGSEATYESGFVIDKFPISRPNLTFSTLTVSNMSPEDSSIYLCSVWQGANQPQHFGDGTRLSIL.

Only a few counts were recorded for this clonotype. The genes are TRBV3-1 and TRBJ2-3, with 8 positions matching TRBD2. The germline V gene encodes CDR1 LGHDT and CDR2 YNNKEL (reference sequence). This CDR3 region has 15 residues. The trim removed 3 bases at V and 4 bases at J, leaving 6 bases unmatched. CDR3 region: CASSQDSLAADTQYF. The CDR3, as DNA: TGTGCCAGCAGCCAGGACTCACTAGCGGCAGATACGCAGTATTTT.

The chain uses TRBV3-1 and TRBJ1-4, with D perhaps TRBD1 (6 bases). Germline V gene lookup returns CDR1 LGHDT and CDR2 YNNKEL (reference sequence). The CDR3 contains 16 residues. Trimming cost V 0 bases and J 8 bases, with 16 bases left between them. The CDR3: CASSQDGPGAGEKLFF. The CDR3 DNA is TGTGCCAGCAGCCAAGATGGTCCGGGGGCAGGGGAAAAACTGTTTTTT. Drawing the rest from reference TRBV3-1 and TRBJ1-4, the complete variable domain is DTAVSQTPKYLVTQMGNDKSIKCEQNLGHDTMYWYKQDSKKFLKIMFSYNNKELIINETVPNRFSPKSPDKAHLNLHINSLELGDSAVYFCASSQDGPGAGEKLFFGSGTQLSVL.

This clonotype occurred a few times. This rearrangement joins TRBV20-1 to TRBJ2-5; perhaps TRBD1 as D (6 bases). The end of the DNA fits TRBJ2-7 better, so the J call may be wrong. Germline values: CDR1 DFQATT, CDR2 SNEGSKA (reference sequence). The CDR3 sequence is 13 residues long. The CDR3 coding sequence is TGCAGTGCTAGGGAGGACAGCTCCTACGAGCAGTACTTC. As protein: CSAREDSSYEQYF.

A few counts support this clonotype. This chain uses TRBV12-5 with TRBJ2-2; D remains unclear. The CDR3 runs 13 residues. In germline, CDR1 is LGHNT, CDR2 FRNRAP. Trimming took 2 bases from V and 8 from J, leaving 9 bases between them. CDR3 coding DNA: TGTGCTAGTGGTTTGATCGAATTTGGGGAGCTGTTTTTT. This codes for CASGLIEFGELFF.